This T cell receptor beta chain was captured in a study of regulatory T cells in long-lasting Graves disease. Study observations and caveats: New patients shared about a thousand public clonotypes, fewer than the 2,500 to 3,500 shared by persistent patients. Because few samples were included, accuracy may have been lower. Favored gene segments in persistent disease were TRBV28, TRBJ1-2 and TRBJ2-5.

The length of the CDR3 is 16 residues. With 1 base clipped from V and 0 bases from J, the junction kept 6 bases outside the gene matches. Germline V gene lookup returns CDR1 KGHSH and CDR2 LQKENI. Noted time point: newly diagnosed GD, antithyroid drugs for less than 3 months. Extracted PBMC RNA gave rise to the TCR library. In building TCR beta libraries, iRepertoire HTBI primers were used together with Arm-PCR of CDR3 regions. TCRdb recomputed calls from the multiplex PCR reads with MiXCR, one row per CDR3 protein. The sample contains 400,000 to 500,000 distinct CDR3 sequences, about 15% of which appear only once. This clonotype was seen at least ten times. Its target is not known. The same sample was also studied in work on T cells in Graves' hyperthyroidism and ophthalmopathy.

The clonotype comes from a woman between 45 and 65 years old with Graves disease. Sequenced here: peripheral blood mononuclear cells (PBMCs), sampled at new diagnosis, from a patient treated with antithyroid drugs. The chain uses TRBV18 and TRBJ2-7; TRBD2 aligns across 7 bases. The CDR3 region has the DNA TGTGCCAGCTCACCACTTGGATTAGCGGGCTCCTACGAGCAGTACTTC. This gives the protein CASSPLGLAGSYEQYF.